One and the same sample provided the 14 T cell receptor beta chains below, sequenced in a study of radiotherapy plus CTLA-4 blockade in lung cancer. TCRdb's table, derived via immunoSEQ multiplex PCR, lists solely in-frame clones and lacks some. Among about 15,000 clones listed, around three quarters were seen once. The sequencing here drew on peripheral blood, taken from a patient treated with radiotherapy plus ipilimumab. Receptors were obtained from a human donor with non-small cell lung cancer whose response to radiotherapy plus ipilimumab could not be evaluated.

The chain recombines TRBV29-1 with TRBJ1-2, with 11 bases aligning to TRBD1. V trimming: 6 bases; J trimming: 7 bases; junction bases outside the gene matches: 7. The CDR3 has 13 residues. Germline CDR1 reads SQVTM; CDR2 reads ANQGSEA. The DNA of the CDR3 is TGCAGCGTGAAAGGGACAGGGGGAGGTGGCTACACCTTC. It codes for CSVKGTGGGGYTF.

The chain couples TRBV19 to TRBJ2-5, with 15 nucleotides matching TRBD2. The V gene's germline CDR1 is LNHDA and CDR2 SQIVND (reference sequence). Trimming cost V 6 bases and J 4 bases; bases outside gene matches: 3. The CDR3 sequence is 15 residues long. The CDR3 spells CASSWTSGGGETQYF. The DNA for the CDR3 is TGTGCCAGTAGCTGGACTAGCGGGGGGGGAGAGACCCAGTACTTC.

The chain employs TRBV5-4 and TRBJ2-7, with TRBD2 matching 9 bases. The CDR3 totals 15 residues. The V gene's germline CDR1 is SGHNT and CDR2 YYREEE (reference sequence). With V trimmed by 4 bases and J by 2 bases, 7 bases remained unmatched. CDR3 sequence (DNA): TGTGCCAGCAGCCCCCGACTAGCGGCCGCCTACGAGCAGTACTTC. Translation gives CASSPRLAAAYEQYF.

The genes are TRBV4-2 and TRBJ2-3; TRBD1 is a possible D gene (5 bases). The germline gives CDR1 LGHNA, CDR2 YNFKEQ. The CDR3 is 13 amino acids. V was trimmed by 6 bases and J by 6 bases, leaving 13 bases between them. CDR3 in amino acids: CASRTVSSDTQYF. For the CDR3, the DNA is TGTGCCAGCAGGACAGTTTCATCCGATACGCAGTATTTT.

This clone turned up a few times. CDR3 bases: TGTGCCAGCAGCCCCATGGACAGGGGGAATTCGGAAGCTTTCTTT. Translated: CASSPMDRGNSEAFF. The V and J genes are TRBV6-1 and TRBJ1-1, with 10 bases lining up with TRBD1. Looked up from germline, CDR1 is MNHNS and CDR2 is SASEGT. V lost 6 bases and J lost 8; bases outside the gene matches: 12. This CDR3 spans 15 amino acids.

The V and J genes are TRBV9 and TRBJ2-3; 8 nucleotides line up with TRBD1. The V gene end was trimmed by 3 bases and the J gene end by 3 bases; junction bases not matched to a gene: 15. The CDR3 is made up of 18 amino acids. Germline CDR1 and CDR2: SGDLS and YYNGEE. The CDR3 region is CASSARSVLDRETDTQYF. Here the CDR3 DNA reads TGTGCCAGCAGCGCCCGGAGCGTTCTGGACAGGGAGACAGATACGCAGTATTTT.

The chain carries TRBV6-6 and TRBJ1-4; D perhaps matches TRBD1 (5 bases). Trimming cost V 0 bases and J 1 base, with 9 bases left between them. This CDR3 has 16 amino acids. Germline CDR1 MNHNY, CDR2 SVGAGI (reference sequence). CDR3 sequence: CASSYSRAETNEKLFF. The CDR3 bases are TGTGCCAGCAGTTACTCCAGGGCTGAAACTAATGAAAAACTGTTTTTT.

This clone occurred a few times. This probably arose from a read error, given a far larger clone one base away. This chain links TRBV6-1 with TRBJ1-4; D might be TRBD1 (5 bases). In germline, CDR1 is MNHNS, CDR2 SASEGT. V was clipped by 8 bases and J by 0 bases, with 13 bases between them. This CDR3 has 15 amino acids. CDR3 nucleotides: TGTGCCAGCGGGATCGACAGTTCAACTAATGAAAAACTGTTTTTT. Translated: CASGIDSSTNEKLFF.

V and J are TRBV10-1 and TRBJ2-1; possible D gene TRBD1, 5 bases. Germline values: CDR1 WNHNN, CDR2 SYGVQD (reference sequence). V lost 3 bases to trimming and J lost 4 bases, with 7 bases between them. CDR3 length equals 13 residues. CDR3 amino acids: CASSDQGYNEQFF. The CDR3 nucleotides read TGCGCCAGCAGTGACCAGGGTTACAATGAGCAGTTCTTC.

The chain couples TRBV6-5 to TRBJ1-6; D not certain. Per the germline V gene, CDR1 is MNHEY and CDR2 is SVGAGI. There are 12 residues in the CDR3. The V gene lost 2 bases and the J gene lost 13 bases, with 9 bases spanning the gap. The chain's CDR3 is CASSYPGRPLHF. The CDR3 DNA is TGTGCCAGCAGTTACCCCGGTCGGCCCCTCCACTTT.

Written as DNA, the CDR3 is TGTGCCAGCAGGGCCTTGACACCTAACTATGGCTACACCTTC. It specifies CASRALTPNYGYTF. J is TRBJ1-2 and V is TRBV27; D gene ambiguous. V was shortened by 6 bases and J by 0 bases, with 11 bases between the two germline ends. The germline gives CDR1 MNHEY, CDR2 SMNVEV (reference sequence). The CDR3 is 14 amino acids.

DNA for the CDR3: TGTGCCAGCAGCTTACTCCCTGGGGGGTCGAACACTGAAGCTTTCTTT. Translated: CASSLLPGGSNTEAFF. The J gene is TRBJ1-1, the V gene TRBV7-9; D may be TRBD1 (5 bases). This CDR3 contains 16 residues. Trimming shortened V by 2 bases and J by 1 base, and 14 bases separated the two germline ends. Germline loops: CDR1 SEHNR, CDR2 FQNEAQ (reference sequence).

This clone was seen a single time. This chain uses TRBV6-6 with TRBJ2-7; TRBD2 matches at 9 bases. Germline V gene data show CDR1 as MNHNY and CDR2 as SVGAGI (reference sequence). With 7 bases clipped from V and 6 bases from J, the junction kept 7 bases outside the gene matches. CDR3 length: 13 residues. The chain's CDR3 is CASNEFSGGEQYF. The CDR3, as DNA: TGTGCCAGCAACGAATTTAGCGGGGGCGAGCAGTACTTC.

This CDR3 reads CASIYLYTGELFF. CDR3 sequence (DNA): TGTGCCAGTATTTACTTATACACCGGGGAGCTGTTTTTT. The chain links TRBV19 to TRBJ2-2, with D unclear. This CDR3 spans 13 amino acids. V lost 7 bases and J lost 3, with 9 bases in between. Germline V gene sequence: CDR1 LNHDA, CDR2 SQIVND (reference sequence). The whole variable domain, filled in from reference TRBV19 and TRBJ2-2, reads DGGITQSPKYLFRKEGQNVTLSCEQNLNHDAMYWYRQDPGQGLRLIYYSQIVNDFQKGDIAEGYSVSREKKESFPLTVTSAQKNPTAFYLCASIYLYTGELFFGEGSRLTVL.